The clone carrying this TCR beta chain was seen ten or more times. Its antigen is unidentified. The entry originates in a study of CD8 T cells in ankylosing spondylitis. CDR1 and CDR2 from the germline V gene are SEHNR and FQNEAQ (reference sequence). The CDR3 is 16 residues long. With 5 bases removed from V and 0 bases from J, the gap between germline ends came to 14 bases. TCRdb fed the 5' RACE reads into MiXCR, producing one record per CDR3 protein. The data show under 250,000 distinct CDR3 sequences, 7% to 8% seen once. Broader study findings: One TCR beta motif, made up of roughly 8 highly homologous variants, appeared characteristic of ankylosing spondylitis blood.

The sample consisted of blood, either unsorted or a sorted T cell fraction (not recorded which). V usage is TRBV7-9 and J usage is TRBJ2-1, with D perhaps matching TRBD1 or TRBD2 (6 bases each). The sequence was obtained from a male donor with ankylosing spondylitis. This chain's CDR3 is CASSPRGASSYNEQFF. In nucleotides, the CDR3 is TGTGCCAGCAGCCCGAGGGGGGCGAGCTCCTACAATGAGCAGTTCTTC.